The source of this T cell receptor beta chain is a study of PD-L1 blockade in urothelial cancer. Study-level information: Bladder-origin urothelial cancer in males covered about 90% of the roughly 30 patients. Blood analyses occurred 3 weeks (second dose) and 6 weeks post treatment start.

Each PCR contained spiked-in synthetic TCR analog templates. The repertoire was sequenced with immunoSEQ multiplex PCR; TCRdb's copy has only in-frame clones and lacks some. The sample contains 54,000 or so clones, around four fifths of which appear only once. Sample time point: pretreatment peripheral blood. Germline assignment: CDR1 GTSNPN and CDR2 SVGIG (reference sequence). J was trimmed by 0 bases and V by 1 base; bases with no gene match: 15. This CDR3 is built from 19 residues. The chain has TRBV30 and TRBJ2-4; 7 nucleotides match TRBD1. The receptor was isolated from a man in his fifties or sixties with urothelial cancer. The sequenced sample was PBMCs, obtained around atezolizumab (anti-PD-L1) treatment. As DNA, the CDR3 is TGTGCCTGGAGTGCCCCGGGACAGACCCCACCTGTAGCCAAAAACATTCAGTACTTC. Protein: CAWSAPGQTPPVAKNIQYF.